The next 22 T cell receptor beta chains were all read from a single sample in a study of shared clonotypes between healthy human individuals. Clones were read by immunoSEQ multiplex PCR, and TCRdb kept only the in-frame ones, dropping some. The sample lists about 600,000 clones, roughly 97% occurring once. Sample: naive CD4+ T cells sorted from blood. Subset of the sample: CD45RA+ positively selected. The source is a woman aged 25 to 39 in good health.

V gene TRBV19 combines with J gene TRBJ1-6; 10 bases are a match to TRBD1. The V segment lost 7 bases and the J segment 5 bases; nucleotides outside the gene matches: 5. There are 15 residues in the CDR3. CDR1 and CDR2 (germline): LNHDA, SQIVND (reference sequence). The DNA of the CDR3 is TGTGCCAGTACTCGGGACAGGGGAAATAATTCACCCCTCCACTTT. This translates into CASTRDRGNNSPLHF.

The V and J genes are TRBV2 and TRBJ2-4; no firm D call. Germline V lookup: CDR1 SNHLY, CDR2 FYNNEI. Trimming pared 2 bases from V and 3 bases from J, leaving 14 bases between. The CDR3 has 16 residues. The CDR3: CASSESRTKDKNIQYF. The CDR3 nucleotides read TGTGCCAGCAGTGAATCAAGGACGAAAGACAAAAACATTCAGTACTTC. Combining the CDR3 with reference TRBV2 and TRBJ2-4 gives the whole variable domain EPEVTQTPSHQVTQMGQEVILRCVPISNHLYFYWYRQILGQKVEFLVSFYNNEISEKSEIFDDQFSVERPDGSNFTLKIRSTKLEDSAMYFCASSESRTKDKNIQYFGAGTRLSVL.

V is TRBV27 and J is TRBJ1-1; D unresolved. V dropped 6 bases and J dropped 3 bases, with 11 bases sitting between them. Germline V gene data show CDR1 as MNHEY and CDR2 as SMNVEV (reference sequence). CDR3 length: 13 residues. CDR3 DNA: TGTGCCAGCAGCCGGGTAATGGACACTGAAGCTTTCTTT. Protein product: CASSRVMDTEAFF.

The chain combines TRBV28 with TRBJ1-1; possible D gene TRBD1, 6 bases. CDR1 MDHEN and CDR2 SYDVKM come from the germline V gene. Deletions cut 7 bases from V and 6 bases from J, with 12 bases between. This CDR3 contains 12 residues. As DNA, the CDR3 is TGTGCCAGCACACAGGGTTACGCTGAAGCTTTCTTT. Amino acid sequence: CASTQGYAEAFF.

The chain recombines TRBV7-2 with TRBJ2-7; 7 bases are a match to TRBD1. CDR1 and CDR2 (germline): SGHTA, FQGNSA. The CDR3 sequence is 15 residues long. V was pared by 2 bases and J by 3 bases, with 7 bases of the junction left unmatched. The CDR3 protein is CASSLRIGTDYEQYF. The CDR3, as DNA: TGTGCCAGCAGCTTAAGGATCGGGACAGACTACGAGCAGTACTTC.

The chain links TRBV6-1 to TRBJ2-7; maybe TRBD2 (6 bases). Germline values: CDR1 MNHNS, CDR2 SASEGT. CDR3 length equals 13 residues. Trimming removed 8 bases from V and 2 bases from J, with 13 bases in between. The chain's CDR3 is CASVAVNTYEQYF. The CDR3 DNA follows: TGTGCCAGCGTAGCGGTAAACACCTACGAGCAGTACTTC.

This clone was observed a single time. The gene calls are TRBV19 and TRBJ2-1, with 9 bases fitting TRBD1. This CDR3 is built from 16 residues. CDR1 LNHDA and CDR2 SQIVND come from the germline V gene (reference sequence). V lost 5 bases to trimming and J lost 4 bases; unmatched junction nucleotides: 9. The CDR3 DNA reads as TGTGCCAGTAGTTCAAGGACAGGGGCGAGGTACAATGAGCAGTTCTTC. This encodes CASSSRTGARYNEQFF.

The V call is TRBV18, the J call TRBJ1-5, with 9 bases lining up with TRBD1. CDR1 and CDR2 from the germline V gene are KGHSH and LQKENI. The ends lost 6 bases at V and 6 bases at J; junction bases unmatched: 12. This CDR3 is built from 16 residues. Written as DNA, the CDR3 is TGTGCCAGCTCGACCTATTGGACAGGGGAGGGTCAGCCCCAGCATTTT. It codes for CASSTYWTGEGQPQHF.

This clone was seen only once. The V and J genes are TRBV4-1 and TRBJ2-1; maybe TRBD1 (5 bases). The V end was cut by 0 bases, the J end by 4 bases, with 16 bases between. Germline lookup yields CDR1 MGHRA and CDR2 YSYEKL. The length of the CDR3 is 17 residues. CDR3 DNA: TGCGCCAGCAGCCAAGATAATTGGCGGACAACATACAATGAGCAGTTCTTC. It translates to CASSQDNWRTTYNEQFF.

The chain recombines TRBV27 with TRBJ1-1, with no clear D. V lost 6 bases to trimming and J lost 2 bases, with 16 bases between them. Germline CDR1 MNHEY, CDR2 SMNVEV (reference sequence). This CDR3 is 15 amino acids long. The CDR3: CASSRTAPTNTEAFF. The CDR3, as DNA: TGTGCCAGCAGCAGAACTGCACCGACCAACACTGAAGCTTTCTTT.

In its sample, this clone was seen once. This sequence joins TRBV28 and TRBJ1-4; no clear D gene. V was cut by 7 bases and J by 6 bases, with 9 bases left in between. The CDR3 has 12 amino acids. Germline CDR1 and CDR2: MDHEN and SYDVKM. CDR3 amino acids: CASKERYEKLFF. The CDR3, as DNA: TGTGCCAGCAAAGAGAGGTATGAAAAACTGTTTTTT.

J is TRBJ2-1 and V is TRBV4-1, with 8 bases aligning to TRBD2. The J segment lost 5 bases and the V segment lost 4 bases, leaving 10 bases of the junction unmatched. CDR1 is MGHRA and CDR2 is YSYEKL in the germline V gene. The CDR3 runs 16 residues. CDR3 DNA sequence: TGCGCCAGCAGCCCCTTAGCGGGACTTGGGCACAATGAGCAGTTCTTC. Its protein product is CASSPLAGLGHNEQFF.

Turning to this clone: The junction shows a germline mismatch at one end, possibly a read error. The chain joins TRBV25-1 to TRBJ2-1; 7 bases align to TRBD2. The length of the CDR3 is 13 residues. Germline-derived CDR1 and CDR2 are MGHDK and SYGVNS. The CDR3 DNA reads TGTGCCAGCAGTCAATACGGGGGGAATGAGCAGTTCTTC. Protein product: CASSQYGGNEQFF.

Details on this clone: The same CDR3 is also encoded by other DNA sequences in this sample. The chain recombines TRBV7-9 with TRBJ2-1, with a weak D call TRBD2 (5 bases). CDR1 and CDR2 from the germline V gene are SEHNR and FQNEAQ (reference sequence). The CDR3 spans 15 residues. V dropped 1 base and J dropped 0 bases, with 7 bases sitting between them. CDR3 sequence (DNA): TGTGCCAGCAGCTTAGAGGGAGCCTCCTACAATGAGCAGTTCTTC. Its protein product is CASSLEGASYNEQFF.

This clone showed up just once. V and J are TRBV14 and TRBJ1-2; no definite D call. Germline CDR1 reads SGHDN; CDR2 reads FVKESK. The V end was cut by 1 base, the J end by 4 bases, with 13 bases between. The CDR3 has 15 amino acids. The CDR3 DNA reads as TGTGCCAGCAGCCAAGGGCCGATCGCCCTCTATGGCTACACCTTC. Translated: CASSQGPIALYGYTF.

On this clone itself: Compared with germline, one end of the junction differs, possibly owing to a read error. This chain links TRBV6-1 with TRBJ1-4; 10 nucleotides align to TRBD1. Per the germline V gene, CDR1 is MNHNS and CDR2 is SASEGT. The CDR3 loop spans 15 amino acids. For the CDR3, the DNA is TGTGCCGGCAGTCCGACAGGGGGCCCTAATGAAAAACTGTTTTTT. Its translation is CAGSPTGGPNEKLFF.

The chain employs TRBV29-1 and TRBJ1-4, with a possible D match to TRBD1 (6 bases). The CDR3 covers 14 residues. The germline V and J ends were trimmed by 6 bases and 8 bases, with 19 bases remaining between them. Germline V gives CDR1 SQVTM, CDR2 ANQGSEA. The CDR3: CSVLSELQGEKLFF. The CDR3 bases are TGCAGCGTCCTATCTGAGCTGCAGGGGGAAAAACTGTTTTTT.

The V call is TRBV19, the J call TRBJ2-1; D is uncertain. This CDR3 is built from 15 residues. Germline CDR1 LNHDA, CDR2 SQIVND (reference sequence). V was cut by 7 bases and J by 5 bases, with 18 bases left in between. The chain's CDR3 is CASKASGRLHNEQFF. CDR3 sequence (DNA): TGTGCCAGTAAGGCCTCGGGTAGGCTCCACAATGAGCAGTTCTTC. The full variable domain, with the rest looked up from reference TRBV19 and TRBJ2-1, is DGGITQSPKYLFRKEGQNVTLSCEQNLNHDAMYWYRQDPGQGLRLIYYSQIVNDFQKGDIAEGYSVSREKKESFPLTVTSAQKNPTAFYLCASKASGRLHNEQFFGPGTRLTVL.

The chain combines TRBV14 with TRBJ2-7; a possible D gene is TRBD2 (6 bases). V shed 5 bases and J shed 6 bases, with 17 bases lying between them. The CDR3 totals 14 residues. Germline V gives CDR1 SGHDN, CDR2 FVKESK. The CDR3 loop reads CASSVQTGASEQYF. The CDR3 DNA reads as TGTGCCAGCAGCGTGCAGACGGGAGCCTCCGAGCAGTACTTC.

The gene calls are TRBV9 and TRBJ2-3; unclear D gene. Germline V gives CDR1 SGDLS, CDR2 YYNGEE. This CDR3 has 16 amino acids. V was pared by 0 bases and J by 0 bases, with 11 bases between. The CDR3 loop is CASSVGQTPSTDTQYF. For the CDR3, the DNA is TGTGCCAGCAGCGTAGGGCAGACACCTAGCACAGATACGCAGTATTTT.

CDR3 nucleotide sequence: TGTGCCAGCAGTTTAGCGGGGGCCAGACTCATGAACACTGAAGCTTTCTTT. It encodes CASSLAGARLMNTEAFF. The chain recombines TRBV27 with TRBJ1-1; possibly TRBD1 for D (6 bases). The CDR3 has 17 residues. Germline-derived CDR1 and CDR2 are MNHEY and SMNVEV (reference sequence). V lost 2 bases and J 0 bases, leaving 16 bases between the germline ends.

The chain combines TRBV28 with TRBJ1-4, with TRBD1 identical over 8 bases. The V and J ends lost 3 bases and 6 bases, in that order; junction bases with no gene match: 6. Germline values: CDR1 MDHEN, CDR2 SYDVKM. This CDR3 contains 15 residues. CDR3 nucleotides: TGTGCCAGCAGTTTCCCCGGACAGGGAGATGAAAAACTGTTTTTT. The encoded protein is CASSFPGQGDEKLFF.